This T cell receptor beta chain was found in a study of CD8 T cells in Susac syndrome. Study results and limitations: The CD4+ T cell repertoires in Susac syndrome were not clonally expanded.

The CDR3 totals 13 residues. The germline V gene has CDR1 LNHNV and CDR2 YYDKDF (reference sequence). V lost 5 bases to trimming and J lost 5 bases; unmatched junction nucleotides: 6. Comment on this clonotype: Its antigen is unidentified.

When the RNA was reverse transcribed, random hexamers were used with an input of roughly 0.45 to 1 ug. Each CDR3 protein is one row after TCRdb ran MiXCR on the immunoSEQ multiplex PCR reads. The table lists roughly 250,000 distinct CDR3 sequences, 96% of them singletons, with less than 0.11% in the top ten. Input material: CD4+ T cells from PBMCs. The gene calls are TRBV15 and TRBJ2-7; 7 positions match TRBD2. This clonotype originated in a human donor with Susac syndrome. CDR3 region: CATSQAGDNEQYF. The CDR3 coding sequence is TGTGCCACCAGCCAGGCGGGGGATAACGAGCAGTACTTC.